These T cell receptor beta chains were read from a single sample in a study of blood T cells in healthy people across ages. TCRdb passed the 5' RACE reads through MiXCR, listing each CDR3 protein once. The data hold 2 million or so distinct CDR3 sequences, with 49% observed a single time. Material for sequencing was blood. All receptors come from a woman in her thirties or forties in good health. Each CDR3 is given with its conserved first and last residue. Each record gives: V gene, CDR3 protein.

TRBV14 CASSSGANFQNIQYF
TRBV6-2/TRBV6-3 CASSYSNTHYNEQFF
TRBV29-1 CSVARSGSEAFF
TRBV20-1 CSAREARLAGPYNEQFF
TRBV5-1 CASSSPGTPYGYTF
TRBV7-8 CASSRDRGALNIQYF
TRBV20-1 CSARRQGEVYEQYF
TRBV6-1 CASSLGAPLFGDTQYF
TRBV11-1 CASSLAGLAGGPQYF
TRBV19 CASSIVVHQRNEQFF
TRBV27 CASSIEPGYGYTF
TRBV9 CASSVAGVFYNEQFF
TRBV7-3 CASSLNRASTDTQYF
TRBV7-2 CASSVGTVYEQYF
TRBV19 CASSITRQTETQYF
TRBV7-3 CASSLTGEGNIQYF
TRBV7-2 CASSPMASSDEQFF
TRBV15 CATSRDGEGVDYGYTF
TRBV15 CATSRSNEKLFF
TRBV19 CASRPGVRTDTQYF
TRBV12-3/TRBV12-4 CASRPQVDPFETQYF
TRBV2 CATRTGEGYGYTF
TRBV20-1 CSAPTTGRGEQYF
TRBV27 CASSLSMGGEQPQHF
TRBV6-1 CASSEASHLYEQYF
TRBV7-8 CASSHGTGDQPQHF
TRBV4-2 CASSQDSAGGPETQYF
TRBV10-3 CAISEHREGAYEQYF
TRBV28 CASRLSKRGSNQPQHF
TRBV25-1 CASSAWTLSSYEQYF
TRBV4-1 CASSWRLAGGETQYF
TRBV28 CATLFLAGGKSYNEQFF
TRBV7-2 CASSFGGSRSGANVLTF
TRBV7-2 CASSPQWLAGFQETQYF
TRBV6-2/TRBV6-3 CAGADRCTYEQYF
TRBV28 CASSSQVGAYGYTF
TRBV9 CASSVSAGTGIQYF
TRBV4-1 CASSPGRGATPTNIQYF
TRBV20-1 CSAVPLTHLAKNIQYF
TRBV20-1 CSAPWSASRTDTQYF
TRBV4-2 CASSQEARETYGYTF
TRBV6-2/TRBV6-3 CASSKAGVGSYNEQFF
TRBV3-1 CASSPRAGGIYEQYF
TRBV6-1 CASNGQNYGYTF